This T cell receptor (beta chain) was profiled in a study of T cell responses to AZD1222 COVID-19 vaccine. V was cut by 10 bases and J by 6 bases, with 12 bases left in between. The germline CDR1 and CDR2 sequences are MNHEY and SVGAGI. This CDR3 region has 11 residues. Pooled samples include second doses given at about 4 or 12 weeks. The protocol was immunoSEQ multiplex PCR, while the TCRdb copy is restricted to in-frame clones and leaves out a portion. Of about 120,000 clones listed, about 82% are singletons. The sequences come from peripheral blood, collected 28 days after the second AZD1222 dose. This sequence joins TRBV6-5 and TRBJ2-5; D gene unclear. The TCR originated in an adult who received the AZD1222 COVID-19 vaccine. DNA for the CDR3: TGTGCCACCCGCCTCGTACAGACCCAGTACTTC. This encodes CATRLVQTQYF.